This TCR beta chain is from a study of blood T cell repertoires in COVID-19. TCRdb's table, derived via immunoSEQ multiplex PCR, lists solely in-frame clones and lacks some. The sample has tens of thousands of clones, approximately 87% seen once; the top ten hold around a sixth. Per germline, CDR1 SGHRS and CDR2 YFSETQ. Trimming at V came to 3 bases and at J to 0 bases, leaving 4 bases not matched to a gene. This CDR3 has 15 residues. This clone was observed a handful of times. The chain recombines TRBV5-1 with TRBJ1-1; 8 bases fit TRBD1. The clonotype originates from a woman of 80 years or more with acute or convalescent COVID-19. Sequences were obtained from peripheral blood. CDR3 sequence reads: CASSSRQGMNTEAFF. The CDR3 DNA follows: TGCGCCAGCAGCTCTAGACAGGGGATGAACACTGAAGCTTTCTTT.